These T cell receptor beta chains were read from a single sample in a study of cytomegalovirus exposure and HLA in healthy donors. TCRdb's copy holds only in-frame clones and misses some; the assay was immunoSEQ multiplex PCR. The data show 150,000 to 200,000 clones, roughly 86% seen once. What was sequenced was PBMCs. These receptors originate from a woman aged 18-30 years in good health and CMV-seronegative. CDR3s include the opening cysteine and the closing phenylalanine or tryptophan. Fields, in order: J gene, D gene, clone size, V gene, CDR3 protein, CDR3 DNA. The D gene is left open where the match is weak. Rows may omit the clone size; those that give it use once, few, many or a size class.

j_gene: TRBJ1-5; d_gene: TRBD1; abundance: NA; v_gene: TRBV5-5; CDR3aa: CASSPDDRVSNQPQHF; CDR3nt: TGTGCCAGCAGCCCCGATGACAGGGTAAGCAATCAGCCCCAGCATTTT
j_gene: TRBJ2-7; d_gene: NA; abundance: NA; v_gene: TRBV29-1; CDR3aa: CSVGQHLPYEQYF; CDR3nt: TGCAGCGTTGGACAGCACCTTCCCTACGAGCAGTACTTC
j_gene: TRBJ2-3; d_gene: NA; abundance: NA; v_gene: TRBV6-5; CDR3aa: CASSYSRDTQYF; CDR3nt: TGTGCCAGCAGTTACTCGAGAGATACGCAGTATTTT
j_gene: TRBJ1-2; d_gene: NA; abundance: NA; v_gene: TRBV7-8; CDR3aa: CASSLSGGPVRGYTF; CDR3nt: TGTGCCAGCAGCTTAAGCGGGGGGCCGGTGAGAGGCTACACCTTC
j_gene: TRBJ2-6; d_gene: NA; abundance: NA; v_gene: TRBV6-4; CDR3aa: CASSDGQGGLSGANVLTF; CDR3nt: TGTGCCAGCAGTGACGGTCAGGGGGGACTCTCTGGGGCCAACGTCCTGACTTTC
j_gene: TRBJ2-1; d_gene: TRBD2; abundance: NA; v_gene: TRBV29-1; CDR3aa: CSVGRLANYNEQFF; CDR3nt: TGCAGCGTTGGTAGACTAGCGAACTACAATGAGCAGTTCTTC
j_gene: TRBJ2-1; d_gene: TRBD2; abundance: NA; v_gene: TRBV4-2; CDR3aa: CASSQGGLAGDYNEQFF; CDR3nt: TGTGCCAGCAGCCAAGGGGGTCTAGCGGGGGATTACAATGAGCAGTTCTTC
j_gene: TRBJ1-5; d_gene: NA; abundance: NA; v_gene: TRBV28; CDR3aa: CASSLQGILGNQPQHF; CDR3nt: TGTGCCAGCAGTCTTCAGGGGATTCTAGGGAATCAGCCCCAGCATTTT
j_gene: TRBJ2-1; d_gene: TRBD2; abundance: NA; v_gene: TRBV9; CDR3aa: CASSVSGGRSYNEQFF; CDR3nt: TGTGCCAGCAGCGTTAGCGGGGGGCGCTCCTACAATGAGCAGTTCTTC
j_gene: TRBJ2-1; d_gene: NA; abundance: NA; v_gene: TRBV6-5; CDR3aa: CASSPSSWDNEQFF; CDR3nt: TGTGCCAGCAGTCCTAGCTCCTGGGACAATGAGCAGTTCTTC
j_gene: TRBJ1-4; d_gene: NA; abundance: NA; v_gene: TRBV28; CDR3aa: CAAGVNEKLFF; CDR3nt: TGTGCCGCAGGGGTTAATGAAAAACTGTTTTTT
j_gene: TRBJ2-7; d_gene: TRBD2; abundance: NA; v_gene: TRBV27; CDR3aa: CASSTRTSEVYEQYF; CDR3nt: TGTGCCAGCAGTACCCGGACTAGCGAGGTCTACGAGCAGTACTTC
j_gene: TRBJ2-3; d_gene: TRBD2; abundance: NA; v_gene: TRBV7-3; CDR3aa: CASSPGTSGREGRDTQYF; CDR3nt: TGTGCCAGCAGCCCCGGGACTAGCGGGAGGGAGGGTAGAGATACGCAGTATTTT
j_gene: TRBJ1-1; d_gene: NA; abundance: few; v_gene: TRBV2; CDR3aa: CASSGQGNTEAFF; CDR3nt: TGTGCCAGCAGTGGGCAGGGGAACACTGAAGCTTTCTTT
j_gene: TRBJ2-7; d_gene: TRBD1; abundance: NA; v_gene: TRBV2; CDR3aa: CASSGRQGVEQYF; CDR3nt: TGTGCCAGCAGTGGTCGACAGGGGGTCGAGCAGTACTTC
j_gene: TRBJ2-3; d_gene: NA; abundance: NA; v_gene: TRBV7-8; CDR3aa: CASSLAGRGRTDTQYF; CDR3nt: TGTGCCAGCAGCTTAGCGGGGCGGGGGCGCACAGATACGCAGTATTTT
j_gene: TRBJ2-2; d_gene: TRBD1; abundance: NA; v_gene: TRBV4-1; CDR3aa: CASRRGQGITGELFF; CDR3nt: TGCGCCAGCAGGCGAGGACAGGGGATCACCGGGGAGCTGTTTTTT
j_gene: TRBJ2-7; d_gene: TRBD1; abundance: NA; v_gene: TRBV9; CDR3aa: CASSPRQGSTEQYF; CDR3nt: TGTGCCAGCAGCCCCCGACAGGGCTCTACGGAGCAGTACTTC
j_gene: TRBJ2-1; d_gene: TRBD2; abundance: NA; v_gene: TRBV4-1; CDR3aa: CASSDWGLAGNEQFF; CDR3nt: TGCGCCAGCAGCGATTGGGGGCTAGCGGGGAATGAGCAGTTCTTC
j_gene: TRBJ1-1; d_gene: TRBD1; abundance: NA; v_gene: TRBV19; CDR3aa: CASSTPRWGRGPRGNTEAFF; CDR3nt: TGTGCCAGTAGTACACCAAGGTGGGGCAGGGGGCCGCGGGGGAACACTGAAGCTTTCTTT
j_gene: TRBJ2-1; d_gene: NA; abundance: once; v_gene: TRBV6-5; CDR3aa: CASSFHDPGDEQFF; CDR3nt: TGTGCCAGCAGCTTCCACGACCCCGGGGATGAGCAGTTCTTC
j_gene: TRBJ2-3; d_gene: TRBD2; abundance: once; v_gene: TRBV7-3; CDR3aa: CASSRTGLAATSSTDTQYF; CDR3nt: TGTGCCAGCAGCCGAACGGGACTAGCGGCGACTTCTAGCACAGATACGCAGTATTTT
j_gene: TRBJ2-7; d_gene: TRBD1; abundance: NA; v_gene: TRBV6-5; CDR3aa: CASSSGDSTYEQYF; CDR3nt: TGTGCCAGCAGTTCCGGGGACAGCACCTACGAGCAGTACTTC
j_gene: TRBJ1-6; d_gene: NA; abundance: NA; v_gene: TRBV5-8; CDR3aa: CASSRSGLRPSPLHF; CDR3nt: TGTGCCAGCAGCCGCTCTGGACTCCGCCCTTCACCCCTCCACTTT
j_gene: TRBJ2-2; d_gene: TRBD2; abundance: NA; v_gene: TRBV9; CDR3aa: CASSPGGGLAGNTGELFF; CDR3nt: TGTGCCAGCAGCCCCGGAGGTGGGCTAGCGGGTAACACCGGGGAGCTGTTTTTT
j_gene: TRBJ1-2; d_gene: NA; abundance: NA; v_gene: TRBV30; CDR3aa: CAQGYPDNLVGYTF; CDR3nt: TGTGCCCAAGGTTACCCGGACAACTTGGTAGGCTACACCTTC
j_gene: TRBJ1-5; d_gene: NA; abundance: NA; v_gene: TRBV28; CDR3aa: CASCGPVYSNQPQHF; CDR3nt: TGTGCCAGCTGTGGTCCGGTCTATAGCAATCAGCCCCAGCATTTT
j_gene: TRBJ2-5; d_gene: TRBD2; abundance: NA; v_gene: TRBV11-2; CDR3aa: CASSPWGGSQTQYF; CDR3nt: TGTGCCAGCAGCCCTTGGGGGGGTTCGCAGACCCAGTACTTC